Below are 27 T cell receptor beta chains sequenced from a single sample in a study of blood T cells in healthy people across ages. With a J-beta primer mix and a sample-barcoded 5' primer, a second PCR ran 7 to 11 cycles. TCRdb called the 5' RACE reads again in MiXCR, with one record for every CDR3 protein. Here the sample spans some 670,000 distinct CDR3 sequences, around 50% being singletons. Sequenced input: blood. These receptors were taken from a woman aged 80 or older in good health.

The chain carries TRBV5-1 and TRBJ2-1; D gene uncertain. Germline loops: CDR1 SGHRS, CDR2 YFSETQ. V gave up 4 bases and J gave up 4 bases, with 12 bases separating them. CDR3 length equals 14 residues. CDR3 region: CASSHTRLYNEQFF. The CDR3 DNA reads as TGCGCCAGCAGCCATACTCGACTTTACAATGAGCAGTTCTTC.

In this sample, this clonotype turned up a few times. V gene TRBV5-1 combines with J gene TRBJ1-6; TRBD1 is a possible D gene (5 bases). Trimming removed 0 bases from V and 12 bases from J, with 13 bases in between. The CDR3 contains 14 residues. The germline gives CDR1 SGHRS, CDR2 YFSETQ. The CDR3 region has the DNA TGCGCCAGCAGCTTGGGGGACCTCGAGGGACCCCTCCACTTT. Its protein is CASSLGDLEGPLHF.

Comments on this clonotype: A clone one base away is much larger, so this may be a read error. The V call is TRBV9, the J call TRBJ2-5, with TRBD2 as a possible D gene (7 bases). The CDR3 totals 13 residues. V was clipped by 4 bases and J by 11 bases, with 18 bases between them. Germline CDR1 is SGDLS and CDR2 is YYNGEE. The CDR3 sequence: CASSPLGGAQQYF. The CDR3 region has the DNA TGTGCCAGCAGCCCCCTTGGGGGGGCGCAGCAGTACTTC.

The chain employs TRBV28 and TRBJ2-4; 9 nucleotides line up with TRBD2. The J call could be wrong; TRBJ2-7 is a better fit for the DNA end. In germline, CDR1 is MDHEN, CDR2 SYDVKM. CDR3 length equals 16 residues. CDR3 sequence reads: CASSLLEAGGSYEQYF. In nucleotides, the CDR3 is TGTGCCAGCAGTTTACTGGAGGCGGGAGGGAGCTACGAGCAGTACTTC.

Regarding this clonotype: A much larger clone differs by one base, so this may be a read error. The V call is TRBV20-1, the J call TRBJ2-1; 8 bases are a match to TRBD2. Germline values: CDR1 DFQATT, CDR2 SNEGSKA (reference sequence). The CDR3 spans 16 residues. Trimming removed 0 bases from V and 7 bases from J; junction bases left unmatched: 11. DNA of the CDR3: TGCAGTGCTAGAGATTGGCGAGCGGGAGTTTTGAATGAGCAGTTCTTC. Amino acids: CSARDWRAGVLNEQFF.

This clonotype was counted between two and nine times. V is TRBV18 and J is TRBJ2-1; the D is unclear. The CDR3 runs 15 residues. V dropped 6 bases and J dropped 2 bases, with 14 bases sitting between them. CDR1 KGHSH and CDR2 LQKENI come from the germline V gene. This CDR3 reads CASSHPLTAYNEQFF. The CDR3 coding sequence is TGTGCCAGCTCTCACCCCCTGACGGCCTACAATGAGCAGTTCTTC.

CDR3 nucleotide sequence: TGTGCCTGGAGTGTCGGAATAGCGGGTTCCTACGAGCAGTACTTC. The encoded protein is CAWSVGIAGSYEQYF. The rearrangement joins TRBV30 to TRBJ2-7; 7 positions match TRBD2. Germline CDR1 is GTSNPN and CDR2 is SVGIG (reference sequence). The J segment lost 1 base and the V segment lost 0 bases, leaving 6 bases of the junction unmatched. The CDR3 is made up of 15 amino acids.

The chain has TRBV29-1 and TRBJ2-3; 12 bases match TRBD2. The CDR3 contains 20 residues. The germline gives CDR1 SQVTM, CDR2 ANQGSEA. Germline trimming cut 2 bases from V and 7 bases from J; bases unmatched to any gene: 22. The CDR3 nucleotides read TGCAGCGTTGAACCAGGACTAGCGGGACTGCCAGGGATTATACTCCATACGCAGTATTTT. Translating gives CSVEPGLAGLPGIILHTQYF.

This rearrangement joins TRBV3-1 to TRBJ2-3; D may correspond to TRBD1 or TRBD2 (5 bases each). This CDR3 has 15 residues. Per the germline V gene, CDR1 is LGHDT and CDR2 is YNNKEL (reference sequence). With 4 bases removed from V and 2 bases from J, the gap between germline ends came to 13 bases. The CDR3 protein is CASSPDEGFTDTQYF. Here the CDR3 DNA reads TGTGCCAGCAGCCCGGACGAGGGGTTCACAGATACGCAGTATTTT.

There are many counts of this clonotype. The V gene is TRBV28, the J gene TRBJ2-3, with D perhaps matching TRBD2 (5 bases). CDR1 is MDHEN, CDR2 SYDVKM, per germline. The V end was cut by 6 bases, the J end by 6 bases, with 16 bases between. This CDR3 has 14 residues. This CDR3 is CASSKEGFLDTQYF. CDR3 nucleotides: TGTGCCAGCAGCAAAGAGGGATTTTTGGATACGCAGTATTTT.

In the case of this clonotype: This may be a read error: a much more frequent sequence differs by one nucleotide. This chain joins TRBV2 and TRBJ2-4; TRBD2 might be the D (5 bases). The end of the DNA fits TRBJ2-7 better, so the J call may be wrong. Looked up from germline, CDR1 is SNHLY and CDR2 is FYNNEI. The CDR3 runs 12 residues. The CDR3 here is CASKYGSDEQYF. DNA of the CDR3: TGTGCCAGCAAGTACGGTAGCGACGAGCAGTACTTC.

The chain joins TRBV29-1 to TRBJ2-3; the match to TRBD2 covers 8 bases. CDR3 length: 17 residues. Germline V CDR1 and CDR2: SQVTM, ANQGSEA. V trimming: 8 bases; J trimming: 2 bases; junction bases outside the gene matches: 18. Written as DNA, the CDR3 is TGCAGCCACAAGGGGCCGCTAAGCGGGGGCGCCACAGATACGCAGTATTTT. It translates to CSHKGPLSGGATDTQYF.

This chain uses TRBV11-2 with TRBJ1-2, with D possibly matching TRBD1 (6 bases). The V gene's germline CDR1 is SGHAT and CDR2 FQNNGV. Trimming took 1 base from V and 0 from J, leaving 21 bases between them. This CDR3 comprises 19 residues. CDR3 coding DNA: TGTGCCAGCAGCTTAGCCACTCCCCGGGGCCGACAGGCTAACTATGGCTACACCTTC. As protein: CASSLATPRGRQANYGYTF.

This clonotype was recorded many times. This chain uses TRBV5-1 with TRBJ2-1; D is ambiguous. Germline V gene sequence: CDR1 SGHRS, CDR2 YFSETQ. CDR3 size: 15 residues. With 1 base removed from V and 5 bases from J, the gap between germline ends came to 13 bases. CDR3 in DNA: TGCGCCAGCAGCTTGAGCGTCCCTCTAAACAATGAGCAGTTCTTC. This codes for CASSLSVPLNNEQFF.

Concerning this clonotype itself: A much larger clone lies a single base off, so this may be a read error. The chain couples TRBV11-2 to TRBJ2-5; no clear D gene. From germline, CDR1 is SGHAT and CDR2 FQNNGV. V was cut by 6 bases and J by 11 bases, with 25 bases left in between. This CDR3 has 15 residues. The chain's CDR3 is CASRAGTSGFNEQYF. The CDR3 DNA sequence: TGTGCCAGCAGGGCCGGTACCTCGGGCTTCAATGAGCAGTACTTC.

To note about this clonotype: A much larger clone is a single base away; this may be a read error. V usage is TRBV7-8 and J usage is TRBJ1-5, with unresolved D. Trimming removed 1 base from V and 7 bases from J, with 8 bases in between. Germline values: CDR1 SGHVS, CDR2 FQNEAQ. The CDR3 is 13 residues long. The CDR3: CASSLGAKQPQHF. The CDR3 DNA reads as TGTGCCAGCAGCTTAGGGGCCAAGCAGCCCCAGCATTTT. The entire variable domain, with the rest obtained from reference TRBV7-8 and TRBJ1-5, is as follows: GAGVSQSPRYKVAKRGQDVALRCDPISGHVSLFWYQQALGQGPEFLTYFQNEAQLDKSGLPSDRFFAERPEGSVSTLKIQRTQQEDSAVYLCASSLGAKQPQHFGDGTRLSIL.

This clonotype was counted at least ten times. This could be a read error, since a much larger clone is one nucleotide away. The chain employs TRBV6-5 and TRBJ2-5, with 9 bases aligning to TRBD2. The CDR3 extends over 15 amino acids. The germline V gene has CDR1 MNHEY and CDR2 SVGAGI. With 7 bases clipped from V and 11 bases from J, the junction kept 17 bases outside the gene matches. CDR3 sequence reads: CASTPDSGGYNEQYF. The CDR3 DNA follows: TGTGCCAGCACCCCGGATAGCGGGGGCTACAATGAGCAGTACTTC.

V gene TRBV6-6 combines with J gene TRBJ2-5; perhaps TRBD1 as D (5 bases). V lost 8 bases, J lost 5 bases, and 9 bases lay in between. Per the germline V gene, CDR1 is MNHNY and CDR2 is SVGAGI (reference sequence). CDR3 length: 11 amino acids. The CDR3 DNA sequence: TGTGCCAGCGGCCACAGGGAGACCCAGTACTTC. It yields the protein CASGHRETQYF.

For this clonotype: A read error may produce the germline difference seen at one junction end. The chain recombines TRBV12-3 or TRBV12-4 with TRBJ2-1; 8 bases are a match to TRBD2. The CDR3 length is 15 residues. CDR3 loop: CASSLSGSSNNEQFF. CDR3 DNA sequence: TGTGCCAGCAGTTTAAGCGGGAGCTCCAACAATGAGCAGTTCTTC.

The CDR3 region is CASLLEDTQYF. Written as DNA, the CDR3 is TGTGCCAGCTTGTTGGAGGATACGCAGTATTTT. The J gene is TRBJ2-3, the V gene TRBV18; D gene uncertain. CDR1 is KGHSH, CDR2 LQKENI, per germline. Trimming took 7 bases from V and 6 from J, leaving 8 bases between them. This CDR3 has 11 amino acids. The full variable domain, its missing parts supplied by reference TRBV18 and TRBJ2-3, is NAGVMQNPRHLVRRRGQEARLRCSPMKGHSHVYWYRQLPEEGLKFMVYLQKENIIDESGMPKERFSAEFPKEGPSILRIQQVVRGDSAAYFCASLLEDTQYFGPGTRLTVL.

This clonotype was observed a single time. The chain uses TRBV10-3 and TRBJ2-7; TRBD1 agrees at 8 bases. V lost 7 bases and J lost 3; bases outside the gene matches: 5. The CDR3 totals 13 residues. Germline V lookup: CDR1 ENHRY, CDR2 SYGVKD. CDR3 sequence: CAITRDRSYEQYF. The CDR3 DNA sequence: TGTGCCATCACCCGGGACAGGAGCTACGAGCAGTACTTC.

Details on this clonotype: The junction differs from germline at one of its ends, possibly a read error. The V call is TRBV4-2, the J call TRBJ2-6; D unresolved. CDR3 size: 14 residues. The V gene's germline CDR1 is LGHNA and CDR2 YNFKEQ. The CDR3 nucleotides read TGTGCCAGCAGCCAAAGGTCTGAGGCCAACGTCCTGACTTTC. Protein: CASSQRSEANVLTF.

This clonotype is a singleton in its sample. The chain uses TRBV20-1 and TRBJ1-1; 8 positions match TRBD1. Germline CDR1 is DFQATT and CDR2 is SNEGSKA (reference sequence). The CDR3 sequence is 15 residues long. CDR3 sequence (DNA): TGCAGCCCGAGGCCAGGGGGCTCTCAAGCGACTGAAGCTTTCTTT. It is translated as CSPRPGGSQATEAFF.

This clonotype was observed a few times. V usage is TRBV7-2 and J usage is TRBJ2-2; 8 bases align to TRBD2. Germline CDR1 is SGHTA and CDR2 is FQGNSA. The length of the CDR3 is 19 residues. V dropped 5 bases and J dropped 1; count of bases not matched to a gene: 15. The CDR3 DNA sequence: TGTGCCAGCAGCCAACCCATAAGCGGGGGAGGTGTGAACACCGGGGAGCTGTTTTTT. Translation: CASSQPISGGGVNTGELFF. Drawing the rest from reference TRBV7-2 and TRBJ2-2, the complete variable domain is GAGVSQSPSNKVTEKGKDVELRCDPISGHTALYWYRQSLGQGLEFLIYFQGNSAPDKSGLPSDRFSAERTGGSVSTLTIQRTQQEDSAVYLCASSQPISGGGVNTGELFFGEGSRLTVL.

This chain links TRBV3-1 with TRBJ2-5; a weak D match, TRBD2 (6 bases). The J call may be faulty, since TRBJ2-7 better matches the DNA end. The CDR3 totals 13 residues. In germline, CDR1 is LGHDT, CDR2 YNNKEL (reference sequence). CDR3 coding DNA: TGTGCCAGCAGTAGCGGTAATACCTACGAGCAGTACTTC. This translates into CASSSGNTYEQYF.

The chain has TRBV25-1 and TRBJ2-3; a possible D gene is TRBD2 (6 bases). The CDR3 consists of 13 residues. With 4 bases removed from V and 7 bases from J, the gap between germline ends came to 12 bases. Per germline, CDR1 MGHDK and CDR2 SYGVNS. The CDR3 region is CASSGGVKNTQYF. DNA of the CDR3: TGTGCCAGCAGTGGGGGGGTAAAGAATACGCAGTATTTT.

CDR3 DNA: TGTGCCAGCAGCCGGGCAGAAAACAATGAGCAGTTCTTC. This encodes CASSRAENNEQFF. This rearrangement joins TRBV6-6 to TRBJ2-1; D is ambiguous. Trimming removed 6 bases at V and 5 bases at J, with 11 bases between. The CDR3 is made up of 13 amino acids. Looked up from germline, CDR1 is MNHNY and CDR2 is SVGAGI (reference sequence).